This TCR beta chain was sequenced for a study of control samples from healthy donors and cancer patients. Generated by immunoSEQ multiplex PCR, the TCRdb table keeps only in-frame clones and is missing some. In the table there are around 25,000 clones, around 90% of which are singletons. Germline trimming cut 0 bases from V and 3 bases from J; bases unmatched to any gene: 5. This CDR3 spans 16 amino acids. In this sample, this clone turned up once. Sequencing was carried out using PBMCs. This sequence was found in a man aged 45-65 years with lung cancer. The chain combines TRBV23-1 with TRBJ1-2; 9 bases are shared with TRBD1. TRBV23-1 is noted as an ORF with a role that remains uncertain. In nucleotides, the CDR3 is TGCGCCAGCAGTCAATCCGGGACAGGGCAGGACTATGGCTACACCTTC. Amino acid sequence: CASSQSGTGQDYGYTF.